The 30 T cell receptor beta chains given below trace back to one sample, sequenced in a study of naive and memory T cell subsets. Study conclusions and caveats: Possibly reflecting memory cells re-expressing CD45RA, a few larger clonotypes occurred in naive repertoires, especially CD8.

Two oligonucleotides, mixed equimolar, formed the beta constant-region primer covering TRBC1 and TRBC2. The ligated cDNA underwent four PCR rounds using SP2 and nested alpha and beta constant-region primers. TCRdb re-called the UMI-ligation and nested PCR reads through MiXCR, storing one row per CDR3 protein. The data contain 98,000 or so distinct CDR3 sequences, approximately 15% of them singletons. These receptors have no known antigen. The sample was naive CD8+ T cells from blood. These receptor sequences come from a human donor in good health.

This clonotype was seen a handful of times. The chain is built from TRBV9 and TRBJ2-7; D ambiguous. CDR1 and CDR2 (germline): SGDLS, YYNGEE. The CDR3 length is 14 residues. The V and J ends lost 0 bases and 2 bases respectively, with 9 bases between them. The CDR3 loop is CASSVGGRTYEQYF. As DNA, the CDR3 is TGTGCCAGCAGCGTAGGGGGAAGAACCTACGAGCAGTACTTC.

This clonotype has more than one count but fewer than ten. The chain combines TRBV7-3 with TRBJ1-1; no reliable D call. The CDR3 runs 13 residues. CDR1 and CDR2 from the germline V gene are SGHTA and FQGTGA. V lost 2 bases, J lost 3 bases, and 7 bases lay in between. The CDR3 DNA is TGTGCCAGCAGCTTAGGCGGCGACACTGAAGCTTTCTTT. As protein: CASSLGGDTEAFF.

The V gene is TRBV7-9, the J gene TRBJ1-2; unclear D gene. The CDR3 extends over 12 amino acids. Germline lookup yields CDR1 SEHNR and CDR2 FQNEAQ (reference sequence). Trimming removed 2 bases at V and 6 bases at J, with 7 bases between. The CDR3 DNA reads TGTGCCAGCAGCTTAATCTGGGATGGCTACACCTTC. It translates to CASSLIWDGYTF.

This clonotype was picked up a small number of times. This sequence joins TRBV12-3 or TRBV12-4 and TRBJ2-3; D uncertain. V gave up 5 bases and J gave up 2 bases, with 11 bases separating them. This CDR3 spans 14 amino acids. The CDR3 DNA is TGTGCCAGCAGTCCCGGACCCTCCACAGATACGCAGTATTTT. Protein sequence: CASSPGPSTDTQYF.

This clonotype was found a few times. This chain uses TRBV6-2 or TRBV6-3 with TRBJ2-1; D is unclear. CDR1 MNHEY and CDR2 SVGEGT come from the germline V gene. The CDR3 totals 14 residues. The ends were cut back, 4 bases at V and 2 bases at J, with 9 bases in the middle. The CDR3 here is CASSLWLTYNEQFF. CDR3 bases: TGTGCCAGCAGTTTATGGTTAACCTACAATGAGCAGTTCTTC.

This chain uses TRBV29-1 with TRBJ1-2; tentatively, D is TRBD1 (6 bases). This CDR3 is built from 13 residues. Germline assignment: CDR1 SQVTM and CDR2 ANQGSEA. V shed 6 bases and J shed 6 bases, with 17 bases lying between them. The CDR3 sequence is CSVTGGLNHGYTF. The CDR3 DNA reads TGCAGCGTAACGGGGGGCCTAAATCATGGCTACACCTTC.

This clonotype was seen a few times. V and J are TRBV3-1 and TRBJ2-1; D gene ambiguous. Trimming took off 4 bases at V and 0 bases at J, with 13 bases between the two ends. The CDR3 contains 16 residues. Germline lookup yields CDR1 LGHDT and CDR2 YNNKEL (reference sequence). CDR3 nucleotide sequence: TGTGCCAGCAGCCTAAACAGAGCCAGCTCCTACAATGAGCAGTTCTTC. It translates to CASSLNRASSYNEQFF.

The J gene is TRBJ2-7, the V gene TRBV25-1; no definite D call. The ends were cut back, 2 bases at V and 5 bases at J, with 4 bases in the middle. CDR1 MGHDK and CDR2 SYGVNS come from the germline V gene. The CDR3 consists of 11 residues. This chain's CDR3 is CASSEGHEQYF. CDR3 bases: TGTGCCAGCAGTGAAGGACACGAGCAGTACTTC.

CDR3 coding DNA: TGTGCCAGCAGTCCGTGGACACCCCACAATGAGCAGTTCTTC. Protein sequence: CASSPWTPHNEQFF. This chain connects TRBV12-3 or TRBV12-4 to TRBJ2-1; perhaps TRBD1 as D (5 bases). This CDR3 is built from 14 residues. Trimming pared 5 bases from V and 5 bases from J, leaving 13 bases between.

This clonotype showed up just once. The V and J genes are TRBV14 and TRBJ1-2; possibly TRBD1 for D (6 bases). Trimming took 6 bases from V and 2 from J, leaving 10 bases between them. Germline assignment: CDR1 SGHDN and CDR2 FVKESK. The length of the CDR3 is 13 residues. The CDR3 coding sequence is TGTGCCAGCAGTGGGGGGCGGAACTATGGCTACACCTTC. The encoded protein is CASSGGRNYGYTF.

The sample holds a few counts of this clonotype. J is TRBJ1-3 and V is TRBV12-3 or TRBV12-4; no firm D call. The CDR3 totals 13 residues. The V end was cut by 6 bases, the J end by 1 base, with 7 bases between. The CDR3 loop is CASRDGSGNTIYF. CDR3 in DNA: TGTGCCAGCAGGGATGGGTCTGGAAACACCATATATTTT.

This clonotype was counted between two and nine times. CDR3 protein: CSATIAGGAYYGYTF. The DNA for the CDR3 is TGCAGTGCAACAATAGCAGGGGGGGCGTACTATGGCTACACCTTC. The chain employs TRBV20-1 and TRBJ1-2; 7 bases map to TRBD1. CDR1 is DFQATT, CDR2 SNEGSKA, per germline (reference sequence). J gave up 3 bases and V 6 bases, and 13 bases lay outside the gene matches. The length of the CDR3 is 15 residues.

This clonotype occurred many times. The chain couples TRBV12-3 or TRBV12-4 to TRBJ1-5; 7 bases agree with TRBD1. The V segment lost 5 bases and the J segment 2 bases; nucleotides outside the gene matches: 3. This CDR3 has 14 residues. CDR3 loop: CASSPGTGNQPQHF. The CDR3 DNA follows: TGTGCCAGCAGTCCCGGGACAGGCAATCAGCCCCAGCATTTT.

This clonotype was counted at least ten times. V is TRBV7-8 and J is TRBJ2-7; D may be TRBD1 (7 bases). The CDR3 runs to 16 residues. V lost 3 bases, J lost 3 bases, and 18 bases lay in between. Germline values: CDR1 SGHVS, CDR2 FQNEAQ. CDR3 DNA: TGTGCCAGCAGCTTGGAGGGGGCTCTATCCAGCTACGAGCAGTACTTC. Its translation is CASSLEGALSSYEQYF. Filled out from reference TRBV7-8 and TRBJ2-7, the complete variable domain reads GAGVSQSPRYKVAKRGQDVALRCDPISGHVSLFWYQQALGQGPEFLTYFQNEAQLDKSGLPSDRFFAERPEGSVSTLKIQRTQQEDSAVYLCASSLEGALSSYEQYFGPGTRLTVT.

This clonotype appeared a few times. The CDR3 loop is CSAYSPSWTGSTWGYTF. CDR3 in DNA: TGCAGTGCCTATTCTCCATCATGGACAGGTTCGACGTGGGGCTACACCTTC. The chain couples TRBV20-1 to TRBJ1-2, with 7 bases fitting TRBD1. This CDR3 has 17 amino acids. The junction had 24 bases not matched to a gene; V was cut back by 6 bases and J by 8 bases. Germline CDR1 is DFQATT and CDR2 is SNEGSKA (reference sequence).

V usage is TRBV29-1 and J usage is TRBJ2-3; 11 bases are a match to TRBD2. This CDR3 is 16 amino acids long. The ends lost 3 bases at V and 2 bases at J; junction bases unmatched: 7. Germline assignment: CDR1 SQVTM and CDR2 ANQGSEA. CDR3 DNA: TGCAGCGTTGATAGACTAGCGGGACACCCCACAGATACGCAGTATTTT. Protein product: CSVDRLAGHPTDTQYF.

Turning to this clonotype: This may come from a read error, since a much larger clone is one base off. The J gene is TRBJ1-1, the V gene TRBV7-9; D is undetermined. The germline CDR1 and CDR2 sequences are SEHNR and FQNEAQ (reference sequence). The CDR3 has 12 amino acids. Between the trimmed V and J ends, which lost 2 bases and 1 base, there was a span of 2 bases. The CDR3 here is CASSLKNTEAFF. The CDR3 DNA reads as TGTGCCAGCAGCTTAAAGAACACTGAAGCTTTCTTT.

This clonotype has at least ten counts. The genes are TRBV4-1 and TRBJ2-3; a weak D match, TRBD2 (6 bases). V gave up 2 bases and J gave up 2 bases, with 20 bases separating them. CDR3 length: 18 amino acids. Germline lookup yields CDR1 MGHRA and CDR2 YSYEKL. CDR3 nucleotides: TGCGCCAGCAGCCAATCGAATAGCGCGGGATCTTTCACAGATACGCAGTATTTT. Its protein product is CASSQSNSAGSFTDTQYF.

This clonotype was found a few times. This chain uses TRBV20-1 with TRBJ1-1; TRBD1 aligns across 9 bases. The CDR3 has 14 amino acids. CDR1 and CDR2 from the germline V gene are DFQATT and SNEGSKA (reference sequence). V lost 3 bases and J lost 4; bases outside the gene matches: 6. CDR3 DNA sequence: TGCAGTGCTAGTTTCGGACAGGGGCTCACTGAAGCTTTCTTT. Translated: CSASFGQGLTEAFF.

Many counts were recorded for this clonotype. J is TRBJ2-5 and V is TRBV7-9, with TRBD2 as a possible D gene (6 bases). Deletions cut 4 bases from V and 2 bases from J, with 11 bases between. The germline V gene has CDR1 SEHNR and CDR2 FQNEAQ (reference sequence). The length of the CDR3 is 14 residues. CDR3 region: CASSSRDSQETQYF. For the CDR3, the DNA is TGTGCCAGCAGCTCCCGGGACTCACAAGAGACCCAGTACTTC. Using reference TRBV7-9 and TRBJ2-5 for the parts outside the CDR3, the full variable domain is DTGVSQNPRHKITKRGQNVTFRCDPISEHNRLYWYRQTLGQGPEFLTYFQNEAQLEKSRLLSDRFSAERPKGSFSTLEIQRTEQGDSAMYLCASSSRDSQETQYFGPGTRLLVL.

This CDR3 reads CASSPLAGGHYEQYF. The CDR3 region has the DNA TGTGCCAGCAGTCCACTAGCGGGAGGGCACTACGAGCAGTACTTC. The chain combines TRBV27 with TRBJ2-7; 13 bases align to TRBD2. This CDR3 is 15 amino acids long. Germline V gene lookup returns CDR1 MNHEY and CDR2 SMNVEV (reference sequence). V lost 5 bases and J lost 3; bases outside the gene matches: 4.

This clonotype was detected a few times. The V gene is TRBV10-3, the J gene TRBJ2-2; the D is unclear. V lost 4 bases to trimming and J lost 3 bases, with 3 bases between them. Germline-derived CDR1 and CDR2 are ENHRY and SYGVKD. This CDR3 is 12 amino acids long. As DNA, the CDR3 is TGTGCCATCAGTGCAGACACCGGGGAGCTGTTTTTT. Translation gives CAISADTGELFF.

The chain links TRBV12-3 or TRBV12-4 to TRBJ2-1, with D maybe TRBD2 (5 bases). V was trimmed by 3 bases and J by 3 bases, leaving 9 bases between them. The CDR3 loop spans 14 amino acids. The CDR3 region has the DNA TGTGCCAGCAGTTTCTCCGGGAACTACAATGAGCAGTTCTTC. Translation: CASSFSGNYNEQFF.

This clonotype was detected ten times or more. The chain combines TRBV20-1 with TRBJ2-7; D ambiguous. V lost 1 base to trimming and J lost 0 bases, with 10 bases between them. The CDR3 loop spans 14 amino acids. Germline lookup yields CDR1 DFQATT and CDR2 SNEGSKA (reference sequence). CDR3 in DNA: TGCAGTGCTAGAGTTTCGGAAAGCTCCTACGAGCAGTACTTC. Translation: CSARVSESSYEQYF.

Ten or more counts support this clonotype. The chain couples TRBV10-2 to TRBJ1-6; TRBD1 matches 9 bases. The CDR3 loop spans 14 amino acids. From germline, CDR1 is WSHSY and CDR2 SAAADI. V shed 7 bases, J shed 8 bases, and the junction held 6 bases outside the gene matches. CDR3 nucleotide sequence: TGCGCCAGCACGGAGACAGGGGGTTATTCACCCCTCCACTTT. Its translation: CASTETGGYSPLHF.

This clonotype occurred many times. The V call is TRBV4-3, the J call TRBJ2-7; weak D call: TRBD2 (7 bases). The CDR3 is 18 residues long. V was cut by 0 bases and J by 3 bases, with 21 bases left in between. In germline, CDR1 is LGHNA, CDR2 YSLEER. The chain's CDR3 is CASSQEGGAGALGYEQYF. The CDR3 nucleotides are TGCGCCAGCAGCCAAGAAGGGGGGGCGGGAGCCCTTGGCTACGAGCAGTACTTC.

The chain has TRBV7-9 and TRBJ2-1; no reliable D call. This CDR3 contains 13 residues. Germline CDR1 and CDR2: SEHNR and FQNEAQ (reference sequence). Deletions cut 6 bases from V and 5 bases from J, with 11 bases between. Here the CDR3 reads CASRFSFHNEQFF. The CDR3 coding sequence is TGTGCCAGCAGATTCTCTTTTCACAATGAGCAGTTCTTC. The full variable domain, in which reference TRBV7-9 and TRBJ2-1 provide the parts outside the CDR3, is DTGVSQNPRHKITKRGQNVTFRCDPISEHNRLYWYRQTLGQGPEFLTYFQNEAQLEKSRLLSDRFSAERPKGSFSTLEIQRTEQGDSAMYLCASRFSFHNEQFFGPGTRLTVL.

The chain combines TRBV5-4 with TRBJ2-1; TRBD1 or TRBD2 may be the D gene (6 bases each). Trimming removed 4 bases at V and 2 bases at J, with 10 bases between. Germline lookup yields CDR1 SGHNT and CDR2 YYREEE (reference sequence). The CDR3 contains 14 residues. The CDR3 reads CASSPRGPYNEQFF. CDR3 DNA: TGTGCCAGCAGCCCCCGGGGGCCCTACAATGAGCAGTTCTTC.

This clonotype was observed a few times. This sequence joins TRBV21-1 and TRBJ2-1. TRBV21-1 constitutes a pseudogene. The CDR3 is 12 residues long. The CDR3 spells CASSKAEPVGLF. As DNA, the CDR3 is TGTGCCAGCAGCAAAGCGGAGCCAGTTGGGCTCTTC.

Many counts were recorded for this clonotype. V gene TRBV5-6 combines with J gene TRBJ2-1; perhaps D is TRBD1 or TRBD2 (5 bases each). Germline values: CDR1 SGHDT, CDR2 YYEEEE. The CDR3 is 12 residues long. V gave up 4 bases and J gave up 8 bases, with 10 bases separating them. CDR3 protein: CASSIGTHEQFF. The CDR3 DNA reads as TGTGCCAGCAGCATTGGGACCCATGAGCAGTTCTTC.